This entry describes one TCR beta chain. Its target is not known. Germline V CDR1 and CDR2: PRHDT, FYEKMQ (reference sequence). CDR3 length: 15 amino acids. One entry per CDR3 protein, without DNA, is what TCRdb gives after re-calling the 5' RACE reads. This listing includes fewer than 400,000 distinct CDR3 sequences. These data belong to a study of T cells expressing NK-cell markers. Study-wide background: The study drew TCR beta repertoires from sorted CD3+CD56+NKG2C+, CD3+CD56+NKG2C- and CD3+CD56-NKG2C+ T cells. Whole-study results and caveats: Dominant NKG2C+ clonotypes made up 1.0-7.0% of CD8+ T cells in a handful of donors.

J is TRBJ2-5 and V is TRBV13; TCRdb lists TRBD2, though no DNA is available to test this call. The TCR sequence derives from a man aged 18-75 years in good health. Sequencing was done on a sample of blood T cells: a sorted CD56 or NKG2C T cell subset, CD4+ or CD8+ T cells, or bulk PBMC T cells (not recorded which). CDR3 region: CASSPSGGARETQYF.